This TCR beta chain stems from a study of T cells in Graves' hyperthyroidism and ophthalmopathy. The CDR3 covers 16 residues. Trimming took 5 bases from V and 6 from J, leaving 23 bases between them. The germline gives CDR1 SGHAT, CDR2 FQNNGV. RNA transcripts yielded amplified TCR beta CDR3 regions. First-round RT-PCR of the TCR CDR3 relied on the HTBI primer set. A single record per CDR3 protein comes from TCRdb applying MiXCR to the multiplex PCR reads. The profile shows fewer than 250,000 distinct CDR3 sequences, 17% of them singletons. This clonotype was seen many times. The study defined stable Graves' hyperthyroidism as no ophthalmopathy progression within 18 months. The source of the PBMCs was less than 12 ml of fresh peripheral blood.

Specimen: blood. This sequence joins TRBV11-2 and TRBJ2-7, with D tentatively TRBD2 (5 bases). This TCR was sampled from a man between 45 and 60 years old with Graves' hyperthyroidism. This CDR3 is CASSLLAVDSSAEQYF. The CDR3 coding sequence is TGTGCCAGCAGCCTACTGGCCGTGGACTCGAGCGCCGAGCAGTACTTC. The full variable domain, its missing parts supplied by reference TRBV11-2 and TRBJ2-7, is EAGVAQSPRYKIIEKRQSVAFWCNPISGHATLYWYQQILGQGPKLLIQFQNNGVVDDSQLPKDRFSAERLKGVDSTLKIQPAKLEDSAVYLCASSLLAVDSSAEQYFGPGTRLTVT.